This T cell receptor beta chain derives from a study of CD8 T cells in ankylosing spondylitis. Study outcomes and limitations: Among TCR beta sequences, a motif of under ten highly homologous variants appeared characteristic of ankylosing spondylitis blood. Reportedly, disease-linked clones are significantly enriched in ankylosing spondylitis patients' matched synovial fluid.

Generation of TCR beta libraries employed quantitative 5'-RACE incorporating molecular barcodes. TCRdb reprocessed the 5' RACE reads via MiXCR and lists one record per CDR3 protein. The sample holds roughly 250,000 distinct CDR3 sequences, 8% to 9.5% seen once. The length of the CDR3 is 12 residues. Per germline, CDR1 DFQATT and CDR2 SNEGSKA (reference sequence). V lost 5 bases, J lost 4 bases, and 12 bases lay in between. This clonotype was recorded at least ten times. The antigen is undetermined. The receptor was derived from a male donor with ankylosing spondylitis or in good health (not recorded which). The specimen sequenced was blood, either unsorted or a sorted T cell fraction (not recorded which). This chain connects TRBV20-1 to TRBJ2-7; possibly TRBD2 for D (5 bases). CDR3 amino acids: CSAGSPEYEQYF. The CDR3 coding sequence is TGCAGTGCTGGGAGTCCGGAGTACGAGCAGTACTTC.